This section outlines one T cell receptor (beta chain) sequence together with its context. Its antigen is as yet unknown. The PCR had 60 Vbeta and 13 Jbeta primers. Sequencing used immunoSEQ multiplex PCR; TCRdb keeps in-frame clones, though not all of them. The data show roughly 180,000 clones, about 82% seen once. The sample originates from a study of cytomegalovirus exposure and HLA in healthy donors. General study results and limits: A later analysis showed that HLA-associated TCR beta chains had undergone more clonal expansion than equally common others.

V lost 4 bases, J lost 5 bases, and 4 bases stayed unmatched. This CDR3 has 14 residues. The germline V gene encodes CDR1 SEHNR and CDR2 FQNEAQ (reference sequence). This chain uses TRBV7-9 with TRBJ2-1; 8 bases are a match to TRBD1. The receptor was isolated from a woman aged 18-35 years in good health and CMV-seronegative. The sequenced material came from PBMCs. The CDR3 loop is CASSWSGGDNEQFF. DNA of the CDR3: TGTGCCAGCAGCTGGTCAGGGGGCGACAATGAGCAGTTCTTC. Full variable domain (remainder filled in from reference TRBV7-9 and TRBJ2-1): DTGVSQNPRHKITKRGQNVTFRCDPISEHNRLYWYRQTLGQGPEFLTYFQNEAQLEKSRLLSDRFSAERPKGSFSTLEIQRTEQGDSAMYLCASSWSGGDNEQFFGPGTRLTVL.